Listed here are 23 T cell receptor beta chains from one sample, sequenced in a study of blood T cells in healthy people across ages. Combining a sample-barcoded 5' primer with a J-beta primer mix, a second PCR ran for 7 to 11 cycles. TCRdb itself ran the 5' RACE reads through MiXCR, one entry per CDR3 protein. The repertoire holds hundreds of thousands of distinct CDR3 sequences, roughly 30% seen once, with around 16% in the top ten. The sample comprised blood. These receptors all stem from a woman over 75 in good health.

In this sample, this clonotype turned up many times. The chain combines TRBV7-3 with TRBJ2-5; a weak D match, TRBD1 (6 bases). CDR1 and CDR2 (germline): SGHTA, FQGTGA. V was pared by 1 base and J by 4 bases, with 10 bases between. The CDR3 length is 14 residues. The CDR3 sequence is CASSLRGRGETQYF. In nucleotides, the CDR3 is TGTGCCAGCAGCTTAAGGGGGCGCGGAGAGACCCAGTACTTC. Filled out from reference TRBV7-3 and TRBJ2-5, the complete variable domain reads GAGVSQTPSNKVTEKGKYVELRCDPISGHTALYWYRQSLGQGPEFLIYFQGTGAADDSGLPNDRFFAVRPEGSVSTLKIQRTERGDSAVYLCASSLRGRGETQYFGPGTRLLVL.

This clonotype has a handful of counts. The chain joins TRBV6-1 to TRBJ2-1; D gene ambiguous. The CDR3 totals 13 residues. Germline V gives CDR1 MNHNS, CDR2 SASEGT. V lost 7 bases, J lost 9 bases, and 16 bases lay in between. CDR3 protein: CASKARTNTEQFF. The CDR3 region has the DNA TGTGCCAGCAAGGCCAGAACTAACACTGAGCAGTTCTTC.

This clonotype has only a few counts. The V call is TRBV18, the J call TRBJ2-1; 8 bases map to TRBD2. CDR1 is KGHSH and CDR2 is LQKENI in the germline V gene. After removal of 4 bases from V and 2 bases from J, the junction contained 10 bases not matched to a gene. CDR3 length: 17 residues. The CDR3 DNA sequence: TGTGCCAGCTCACGGGCTCCCGTTAGCGGGACCTACAATGAGCAGTTCTTC. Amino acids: CASSRAPVSGTYNEQFF.

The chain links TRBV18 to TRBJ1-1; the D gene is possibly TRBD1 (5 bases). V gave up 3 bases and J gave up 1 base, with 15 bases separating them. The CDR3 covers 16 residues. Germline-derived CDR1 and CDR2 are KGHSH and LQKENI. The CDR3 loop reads CASSPVSRTPNTEAFF. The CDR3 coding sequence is TGTGCCAGCTCACCTGTATCCAGGACACCGAACACTGAAGCTTTCTTT.

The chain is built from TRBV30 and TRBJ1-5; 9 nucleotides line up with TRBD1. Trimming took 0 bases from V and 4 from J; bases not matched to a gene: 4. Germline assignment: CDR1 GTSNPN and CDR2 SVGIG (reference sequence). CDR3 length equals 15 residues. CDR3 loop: CAWSVRQGGNQPQHF. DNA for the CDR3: TGTGCCTGGAGTGTACGACAGGGGGGTAATCAGCCCCAGCATTTT.

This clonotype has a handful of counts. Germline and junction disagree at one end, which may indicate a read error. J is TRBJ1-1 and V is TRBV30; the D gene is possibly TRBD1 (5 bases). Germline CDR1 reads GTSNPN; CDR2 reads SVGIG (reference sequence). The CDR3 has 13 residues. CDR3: CARSRLMGLEAFF. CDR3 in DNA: TGTGCCCGGAGTCGCCTGATGGGACTGGAAGCTTTCTTT. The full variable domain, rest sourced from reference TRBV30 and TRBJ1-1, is SQTIHQWPATLVQPVGSPLSLECTVEGTSNPNLYWYRQAAGRGLQLLFYSVGIGQISSEVPQNLSASRPQDRQFILSSKKLLLSDSGFYLCARSRLMGLEAFFGQGTRLTVV.

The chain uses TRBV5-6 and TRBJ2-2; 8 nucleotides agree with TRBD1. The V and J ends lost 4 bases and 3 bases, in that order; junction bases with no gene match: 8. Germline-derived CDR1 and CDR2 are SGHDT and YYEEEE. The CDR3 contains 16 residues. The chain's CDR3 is CASSAGTGRYTGELFF. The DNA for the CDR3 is TGTGCCAGCAGCGCTGGGACAGGAAGATACACCGGGGAGCTGTTTTTT.

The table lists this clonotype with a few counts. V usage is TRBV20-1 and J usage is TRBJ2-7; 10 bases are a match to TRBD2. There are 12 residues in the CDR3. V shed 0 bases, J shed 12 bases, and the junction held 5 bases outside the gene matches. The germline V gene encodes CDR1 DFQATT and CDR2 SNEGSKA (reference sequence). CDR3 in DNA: TGCAGTGCTAGAGATTCGGGACTAGCGCGGTACTTC. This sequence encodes CSARDSGLARYF.

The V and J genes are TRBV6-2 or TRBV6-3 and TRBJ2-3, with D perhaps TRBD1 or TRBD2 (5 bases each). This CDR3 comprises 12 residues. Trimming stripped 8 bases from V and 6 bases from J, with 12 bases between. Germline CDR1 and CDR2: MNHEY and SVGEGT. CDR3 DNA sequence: TGTGCCAGCCGAACGGGGCGGGATACGCAGTATTTT. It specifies CASRTGRDTQYF.

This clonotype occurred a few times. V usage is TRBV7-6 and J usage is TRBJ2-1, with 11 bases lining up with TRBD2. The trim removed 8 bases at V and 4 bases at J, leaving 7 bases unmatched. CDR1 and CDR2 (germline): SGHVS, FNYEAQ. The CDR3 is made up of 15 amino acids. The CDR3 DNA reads TGTGCCAGCGGCTCCGGGACTAGCGGATACAATGAGCAGTTCTTC. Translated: CASGSGTSGYNEQFF.

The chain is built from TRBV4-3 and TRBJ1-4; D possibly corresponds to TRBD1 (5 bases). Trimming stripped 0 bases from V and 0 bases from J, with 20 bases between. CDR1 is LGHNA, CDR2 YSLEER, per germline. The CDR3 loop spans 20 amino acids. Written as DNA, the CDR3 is TGCGCCAGCAGCCAAGATCCCCCCCAGGGAGACCTTGCAACTAATGAAAAACTGTTTTTT. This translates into CASSQDPPQGDLATNEKLFF.

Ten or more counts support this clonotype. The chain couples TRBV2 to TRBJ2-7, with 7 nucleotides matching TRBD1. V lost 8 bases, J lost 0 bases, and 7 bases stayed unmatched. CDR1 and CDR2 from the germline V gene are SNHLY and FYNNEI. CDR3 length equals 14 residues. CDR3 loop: CASCSRGSSYEQYF. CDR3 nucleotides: TGTGCCAGCTGTTCCAGGGGGAGCTCCTACGAGCAGTACTTC. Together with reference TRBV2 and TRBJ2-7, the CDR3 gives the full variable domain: EPEVTQTPSHQVTQMGQEVILRCVPISNHLYFYWYRQILGQKVEFLVSFYNNEISEKSEIFDDQFSVERPDGSNFTLKIRSTKLEDSAMYFCASCSRGSSYEQYFGPGTRLTVT.

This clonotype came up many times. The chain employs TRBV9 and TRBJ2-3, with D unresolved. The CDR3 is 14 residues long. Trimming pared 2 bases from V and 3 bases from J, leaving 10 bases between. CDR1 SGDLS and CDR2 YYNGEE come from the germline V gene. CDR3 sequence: CASSVVPETDTQYF. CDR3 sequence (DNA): TGTGCCAGCAGCGTTGTACCGGAGACAGATACGCAGTATTTT.

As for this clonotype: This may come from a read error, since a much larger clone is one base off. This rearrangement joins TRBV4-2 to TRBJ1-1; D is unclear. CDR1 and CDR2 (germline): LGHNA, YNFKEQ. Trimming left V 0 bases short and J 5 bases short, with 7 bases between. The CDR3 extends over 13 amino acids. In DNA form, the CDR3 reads TGTGCCAGCAGCCAAGAATGGATTACTGAAGCTTTCTTT. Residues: CASSQEWITEAFF.

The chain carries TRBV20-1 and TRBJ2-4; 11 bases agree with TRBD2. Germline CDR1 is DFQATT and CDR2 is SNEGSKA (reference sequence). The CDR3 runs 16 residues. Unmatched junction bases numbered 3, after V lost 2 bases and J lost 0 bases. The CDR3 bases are TGCAGTGCTAGACCCGGACTAGCGGGAGCCAAAAACATTCAGTACTTC. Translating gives CSARPGLAGAKNIQYF.

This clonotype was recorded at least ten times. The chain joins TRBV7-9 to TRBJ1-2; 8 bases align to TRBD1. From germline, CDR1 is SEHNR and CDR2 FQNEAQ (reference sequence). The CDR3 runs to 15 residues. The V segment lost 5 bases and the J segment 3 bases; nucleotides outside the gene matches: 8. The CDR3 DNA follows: TGTGCCAGCAGCGCCCAGGGGACAGGAGACTATGGCTACACCTTC. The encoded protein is CASSAQGTGDYGYTF.

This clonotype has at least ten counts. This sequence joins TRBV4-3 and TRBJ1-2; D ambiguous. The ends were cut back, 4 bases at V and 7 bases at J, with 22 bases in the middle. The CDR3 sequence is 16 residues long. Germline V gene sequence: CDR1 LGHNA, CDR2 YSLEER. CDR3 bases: TGCGCCAGCAGCCGCGGAGCCAGAGGAGATGGAGGTGGCTACACCTTC. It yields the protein CASSRGARGDGGGYTF.

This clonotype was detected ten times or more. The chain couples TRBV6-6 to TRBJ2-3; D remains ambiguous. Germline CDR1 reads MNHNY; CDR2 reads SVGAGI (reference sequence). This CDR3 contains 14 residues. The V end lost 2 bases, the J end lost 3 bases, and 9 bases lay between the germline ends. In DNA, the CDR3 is TGTGCCAGCAGTTACCTTGAGATTACAGATACGCAGTATTTT. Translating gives CASSYLEITDTQYF.

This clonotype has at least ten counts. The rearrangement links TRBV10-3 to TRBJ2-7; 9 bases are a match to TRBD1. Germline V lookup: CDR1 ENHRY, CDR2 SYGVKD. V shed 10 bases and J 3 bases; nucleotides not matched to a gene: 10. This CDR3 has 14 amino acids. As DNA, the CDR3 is TGTGCCACCGGGGGGCGGGGACAGGGCTACGAGCAGTACTTC. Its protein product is CATGGRGQGYEQYF.

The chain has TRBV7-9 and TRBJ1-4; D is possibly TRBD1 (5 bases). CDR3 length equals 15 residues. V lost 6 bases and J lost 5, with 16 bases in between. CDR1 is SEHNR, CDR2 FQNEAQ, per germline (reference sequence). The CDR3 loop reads CASSSGGAQNEKLFF. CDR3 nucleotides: TGTGCCAGCAGTTCGGGTGGGGCCCAAAATGAAAAACTGTTTTTT.

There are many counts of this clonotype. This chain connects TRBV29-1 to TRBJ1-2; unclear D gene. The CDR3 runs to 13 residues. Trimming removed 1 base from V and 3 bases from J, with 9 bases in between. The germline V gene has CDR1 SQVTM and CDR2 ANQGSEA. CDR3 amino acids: CSVEVGGYYGYTF. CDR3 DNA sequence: TGCAGCGTTGAAGTGGGAGGTTACTATGGCTACACCTTC.

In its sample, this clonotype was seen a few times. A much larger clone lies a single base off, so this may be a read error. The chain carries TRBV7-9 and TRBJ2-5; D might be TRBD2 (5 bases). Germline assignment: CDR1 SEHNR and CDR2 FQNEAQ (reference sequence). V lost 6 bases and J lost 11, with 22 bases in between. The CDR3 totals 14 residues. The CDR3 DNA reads TGTGCCAGCAGTTTTCCGGGGAGTGGCAATGAGCAGTACTTC. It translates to CASSFPGSGNEQYF.

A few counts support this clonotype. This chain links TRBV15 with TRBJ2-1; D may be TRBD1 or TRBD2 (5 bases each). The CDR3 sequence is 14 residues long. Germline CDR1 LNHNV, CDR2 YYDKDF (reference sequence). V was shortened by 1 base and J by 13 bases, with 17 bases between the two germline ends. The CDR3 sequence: CATSRVRQGETQFF. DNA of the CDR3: TGTGCCACCAGCAGAGTACGGCAGGGAGAGACCCAGTTCTTC.